Detailed here is one T cell receptor (beta chain). Its antigen is as yet unknown. The junction had 8 bases not matched to a gene; V was cut back by 8 bases and J by 3 bases. Germline assignment: CDR1 LNHDA and CDR2 SQIVND (reference sequence). This CDR3 contains 15 residues. These data come from a study of beta chain features in type 1 diabetes. Notes on the study in general: All four CD4+ subsets of Type 1 diabetes patients contained TCRB CDR3s that were moderately but significantly shorter.

Sequencing targeted expressed TCRB transcripts, as all isolated RNA had been reverse transcribed. Profiled with immunoSEQ multiplex PCR; TCRdb holds only in-frame clones, not every one. Found here are over 200,000 clones, about 11% of them singletons; the top ten hold over 0.015%. The origin of this receptor is a man younger than 45 with type 1 diabetes. What was sequenced was naive CD4+ T cells from blood. The chain is built from TRBV19 and TRBJ2-5, with 11 bases that match TRBD2. In DNA form, the CDR3 reads TGTGCCAGTCAGAAGGGACTAGCGGAAGAAGAGACCCAGTACTTC. This encodes CASQKGLAEEETQYF. The complete variable domain, with remaining parts taken from reference TRBV19 and TRBJ2-5, reads DGGITQSPKYLFRKEGQNVTLSCEQNLNHDAMYWYRQDPGQGLRLIYYSQIVNDFQKGDIAEGYSVSREKKESFPLTVTSAQKNPTAFYLCASQKGLAEEETQYFGPGTRLLVL.